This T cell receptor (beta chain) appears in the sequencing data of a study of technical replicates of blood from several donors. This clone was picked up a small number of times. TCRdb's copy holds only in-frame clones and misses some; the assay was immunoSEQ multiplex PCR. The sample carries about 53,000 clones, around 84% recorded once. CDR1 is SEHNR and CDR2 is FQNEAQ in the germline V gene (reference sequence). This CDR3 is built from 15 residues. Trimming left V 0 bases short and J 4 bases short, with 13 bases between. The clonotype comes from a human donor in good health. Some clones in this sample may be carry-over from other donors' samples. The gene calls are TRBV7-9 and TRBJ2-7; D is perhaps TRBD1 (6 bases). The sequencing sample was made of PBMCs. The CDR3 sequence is CASSLADGQTYEQYF. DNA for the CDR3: TGTGCCAGCAGCTTAGCCGACGGACAGACGTACGAGCAGTACTTC.